These T cell receptor beta chains were read from a single sample in a study of T cell responses to AZD1222 COVID-19 vaccine. Assay: immunoSEQ multiplex PCR; the TCRdb copy retains only in-frame clones and omits some. The table shows about 82,000 clones, with roughly 92% occurring only once. This specimen was peripheral blood, taken 28 days after the second AZD1222 dose. The receptors derive from an adult who received the AZD1222 COVID-19 vaccine. CDR3s include the opening cysteine and the closing phenylalanine or tryptophan. Each record gives: clone size, V gene, D gene, J gene, CDR3 DNA, CDR3 protein. D genes are given only for firm matches. Size tells how often a clone was seen (once, few, many) or the class of an expanded clone, and some rows leave it out.

.	TRBV2	TRBD2	TRBJ2-4	TGTGCCAGCAGTGAAGCGCCGGGGGGAAAAAACATTCAGTACTTC	CASSEAPGGKNIQYF
.	TRBV7-9	.	TRBJ1-4	TGTGCCAGCAGCTTAGCAGGGGCCGGAAAACTGTTTTTT	CASSLAGAGKLFF
.	TRBV19	TRBD1	TRBJ1-6	TGTGCCAGTAGTAGCCAACAGGGGGCCGGTTCACCCCTCCACTTT	CASSSQQGAGSPLHF
.	TRBV19	TRBD1	TRBJ1-1	TGTGCCAGTAGGATTAGGGGGCGCGCTTTCTTT	CASRIRGRAFF
.	TRBV27	TRBD1	TRBJ1-1	TGTGCCAGCAGTCCTCCGACAGGGCTGAACACTGAAGCTTTCTTT	CASSPPTGLNTEAFF
.	TRBV3-1/TRBV3-2	.	TRBJ2-3	TGTGCCAGCAGCCAAGCCGGGGCAGATACGCAGTATTTT	CASSQAGADTQYF
.	TRBV19	.	TRBJ1-5	TGTGCCAGTCAGTCGGGGGACCTGAGACAGCCCCAGCATTTT	CASQSGDLRQPQHF
.	TRBV11-2	.	TRBJ2-1	TGTGCCAGCAGCTTCGGCCAGGGACTCCTTTACAATGAGCAGTTCTTC	CASSFGQGLLYNEQFF
.	TRBV2	.	TRBJ1-2	TGTGCCAGCAGTACCGCCGGGACTAACTATGGCTACACCTTC	CASSTAGTNYGYTF
.	TRBV2	.	TRBJ2-3	TGTGCCTGGGGGGGGCATCTGGGCACAGATACGCAGTATTTT	CAWGGHLGTDTQYF
.	TRBV6-5	TRBD2	TRBJ2-1	TGTGCCAGCATGGCGGGGGGGCTCGGGAATGAGCAGTTCTTC	CASMAGGLGNEQFF
.	TRBV7-3	.	TRBJ1-1	TGTGCCAGCAGCCCCGTCGGAGGGGCTGGCACTGAAGCTTTCTTT	CASSPVGGAGTEAFF
.	TRBV5-1	TRBD1	TRBJ1-1	TGCGCCAGCAGCTCCCGGACAGGGGGGGGAACTGAAGCTTTCTTT	CASSSRTGGGTEAFF
.	TRBV28	TRBD1	TRBJ1-2	TGTGCCAGCAGCTGGGGACAGGGGGAAAGCTACACCTTC	CASSWGQGESYTF
.	TRBV30	.	TRBJ1-3	TGTGCCTGGAGTGTAGGCAGGGGCAGCGGTCACACCATATATTTT	CAWSVGRGSGHTIYF
medium-sized	TRBV12-3/TRBV12-4	.	TRBJ1-1	TGTGCCAGCAGTTCCGGAGAAGGAACTGAAGCTTTCTTT	CASSSGEGTEAFF
.	TRBV5-1	.	TRBJ1-1	TGCGCCAGCAGCTTCCAGTTAGGGCAGACGAGGACTGAAGCTTTCTTT	CASSFQLGQTRTEAFF
.	TRBV7-6	.	TRBJ2-7	TGTGCCAGCAGCGCCACAGGGGGGGCGTCCTACGAGCAGTACTTC	CASSATGGASYEQYF
.	TRBV2	TRBD1	TRBJ2-7	TGTGCCAGCAGTGAGACGTGGACAGGGGGCGCCGAGCAGTACTTC	CASSETWTGGAEQYF
.	TRBV3-1/TRBV3-2	.	TRBJ1-3	TGTGCCAGCAGCCAAACCGTTTCTTCTGGAAACACCATATATTTT	CASSQTVSSGNTIYF
.	TRBV18	.	TRBJ1-6	TGTGCCAGCTCACCAATAGGGACACCATTTAATTCACCCCTCCACTTT	CASSPIGTPFNSPLHF
.	TRBV5-4	TRBD1	TRBJ2-7	TGTGCCAGCAGCCCGGGACAGGGCCTCTACGAGCAGTACTTC	CASSPGQGLYEQYF
.	TRBV5-1	.	TRBJ2-6	TGCGCCAGCAGCTTGGAACAGGGATACTCTGGGGCCAACGTCCTGACTTTC	CASSLEQGYSGANVLTF
.	TRBV7-8	TRBD2	TRBJ2-1	TGTGCCAGCAGTTCGAGCGGGGGCGGGTACAATGAGCAGTTCTTC	CASSSSGGGYNEQFF
.	TRBV28	.	TRBJ2-6	TGTGCCAGCAGTTGGGGCTCTGGGGCCAACGTCCTGACTTTC	CASSWGSGANVLTF
.	TRBV19	TRBD1	TRBJ1-1	TGTGCCAGTAGTACCTTTAGGACAGGGAGGACTGAAGCTTTCTTT	CASSTFRTGRTEAFF
.	TRBV28	.	TRBJ2-2	TGTGCCAGCAGTAACGACGTCGCGAACACCGGGGAGCTGTTTTTT	CASSNDVANTGELFF
.	TRBV7-9	.	TRBJ1-2	TGTGCCAGCAGCTTAAGCCTGGCAGGGGCCTATGGCTACACCTTC	CASSLSLAGAYGYTF
.	TRBV11-2	.	TRBJ2-7	TGTGCCAGCAGCTTAGATCAGCCCTACGAGCAGTACTTC	CASSLDQPYEQYF
.	TRBV6-5	.	TRBJ1-2	TGTGCCAGCAACGGAGCTAACTATGGCTACACCTTC	CASNGANYGYTF
.	TRBV19	.	TRBJ1-5	TGTGCCAGTACCCCCCTACCGGGACAAACTAACAATCAGCCCCAGCATTTT	CASTPLPGQTNNQPQHF
.	TRBV19	.	TRBJ1-2	TGTGCCAGTTTTGGGGTTGACAGGTTTGGCTATGGCTACACCTTC	CASFGVDRFGYGYTF
.	TRBV5-1	.	TRBJ1-2	TGCGCCAGCAGCTCGGACGGTAACTATGGCTACACCTTC	CASSSDGNYGYTF
medium-sized	TRBV7-3	TRBD2	TRBJ2-1	TGTGCCAGCAGCTTAATTAGCGGGGAGGGTGAGCAGTTCTTC	CASSLISGEGEQFF
.	TRBV5-5	.	TRBJ1-2	TGTGCCAGCAGCCCTACCACGACAGTTTATGGCTACACCTTC	CASSPTTTVYGYTF
.	TRBV7-3	.	TRBJ1-2	TGTGCCAGCAGCTTAAACGGCCCCGGAAACTATGGCTACACCTTC	CASSLNGPGNYGYTF
.	TRBV4-3	.	TRBJ2-7	TGCGCCAGCAGCCAGGAACAGACCCGCTCCTACGAGCAGTACTTC	CASSQEQTRSYEQYF
few	TRBV14	.	TRBJ1-2	TGTGCCAGCAGCCGGAACAGGGTCTATGGCTACACCTTC	CASSRNRVYGYTF
.	TRBV6-7	TRBD1	TRBJ1-2	TGTGCCAGCAGTTACTCGATACGGTGGCAGGGGGTGGGTGGCTACACCTTC	CASSYSIRWQGVGGYTF
.	TRBV15	.	TRBJ1-2	TGTGCCACCAGCAGAGATTCCGAATATGGCTACACCTTC	CATSRDSEYGYTF
.	TRBV2	.	TRBJ2-1	TGTGCCAGCAGATTGGACGGGGGCTCCTACAATGAGCAGTTCTTC	CASRLDGGSYNEQFF
.	TRBV11-3	.	TRBJ1-1	TGTGCCAGCAGCTTAGATCCAGCCCTGAACACTGAAGCTTTCTTT	CASSLDPALNTEAFF
.	TRBV7-3	.	TRBJ2-5	TGTGCCAGCAGCTTGGACAGAGAAGAGACCCAGTACTTC	CASSLDREETQYF
.	TRBV11-3	TRBD2	TRBJ2-1	TGTGCCAGCAGCTTATTTCGCGGGGGTCTGTCCTACAATGAGCAGTTCTTC	CASSLFRGGLSYNEQFF
.	TRBV19	TRBD1	TRBJ2-7	TGTGCCAGTAGGCCCGAGGGGGCTTCCTACGAGCAGTACTTC	CASRPEGASYEQYF
.	TRBV4-2	TRBD2	TRBJ2-2	TGTGCCAGCAGCCAAGAAGTGGCGGGGGGGCCCGGGGAGCTGTTTTTT	CASSQEVAGGPGELFF
.	TRBV30	.	TRBJ1-1	TGTGCCTGGAGGCCTTGGGGGGGACATACTAACACTGAAGCTTTCTTT	CAWRPWGGHTNTEAFF
.	TRBV11-2	.	TRBJ2-7	TGTGCCAGCAGCTTCAAGGTGGCAGGGGAGCAGTACTTC	CASSFKVAGEQYF
.	TRBV7-3	TRBD1	TRBJ1-2	TGTGCCAGCAGAGCTTCCACCGGGACAGGGATTTTGTATGGCTACACCTTC	CASRASTGTGILYGYTF
.	TRBV7-8	TRBD1	TRBJ1-2	TGTGCCAGCAGCTTTAGACGGACAGGGTGGGCTGGCTACACCTTC	CASSFRRTGWAGYTF
.	TRBV5-1	.	TRBJ1-2	TGCGCCAGCAGCCCCGGGTCAAACTATGGCTACACCTTC	CASSPGSNYGYTF
.	TRBV30	.	TRBJ1-2	TGTGCCTGGAAAGAACAGGGTTTCTATGGCTACACCTTC	CAWKEQGFYGYTF
.	TRBV10-2	TRBD2	TRBJ2-1	TGCGCCACCCTGGCCCCTCCCGGGACTAGGAAACACAATGAGCAGTTCTTC	CATLAPPGTRKHNEQFF
.	TRBV18	.	TRBJ2-7	TGTGCCAGCTCACCCTCTGGCGATAGCTACGAGCAGTACTTC	CASSPSGDSYEQYF
.	TRBV6-2/TRBV6-3	TRBD2	TRBJ2-7	TGTGCCAGCAGTTACGAGCCGGGACTAGCGGGGGCTGAGAGCTCCTACGAGCAGTACTTC	CASSYEPGLAGAESSYEQYF
.	TRBV7-2	.	TRBJ2-6	TGTGCCAGCAGCTTAGGTCCCCCTAGCTCTGGGGCCAACGTCCTGACTTTC	CASSLGPPSSGANVLTF
.	TRBV11-2	TRBD1	TRBJ2-7	TGTGCCAGCAGCTTAGTGGTCGGGGGACAGGGGGGCGAGCAGTACTTC	CASSLVVGGQGGEQYF
once	TRBV27	.	TRBJ1-1	TGTGCCAGCAGGATCACAACCCTCACTGAAGCTTTCTTT	CASRITTLTEAFF
.	TRBV18	.	TRBJ1-2	TGTGCCAGCTCACCTCGGACAGCCGATGAGTTAATCACCTTC	CASSPRTADELITF
.	TRBV6-5	.	TRBJ1-3	TGTGCCAGCAGTCGTACCGGCTCTGGAAACACCATATATTTT	CASSRTGSGNTIYF